The 18 T cell receptor beta chains presented below share a single source sample, sequenced in a study of blood T cell repertoires in COVID-19. Assay used: immunoSEQ multiplex PCR; TCRdb lists only in-frame clones, some missing. The sample consists of tens of thousands of clones, roughly nine tenths of them appearing once. Sequencing input: peripheral blood. These receptors originate from a man aged 45-65 years with acute or convalescent COVID-19.

The genes are TRBV5-4 and TRBJ1-3, with 9 bases aligning to TRBD1. The CDR3 extends over 16 amino acids. Germline-derived CDR1 and CDR2 are SGHNT and YYREEE (reference sequence). The V segment lost 0 bases and the J segment 2 bases; nucleotides outside the gene matches: 3. This CDR3 reads CASSLATGGPGNTIYF. The CDR3 coding sequence is TGTGCCAGCAGCTTGGCCACAGGGGGCCCTGGAAACACCATATATTTT.

This clone was detected only once. CDR3 protein: CASSPDRGDGANVLTF. CDR3 DNA: TGTGCCAGCAGCCCGGACAGGGGAGATGGGGCCAACGTCCTGACTTTC. The rearrangement uses TRBV25-1 and TRBJ2-6, with 9 bases fitting TRBD1. The trim removed 6 bases at V and 3 bases at J, leaving 6 bases unmatched. Per germline, CDR1 MGHDK and CDR2 SYGVNS. The CDR3 covers 16 residues. The full variable domain, rest sourced from reference TRBV25-1 and TRBJ2-6, is EADIYQTPRYLVIGTGKKITLECSQTMGHDKMYWYQQDPGMELHLIHYSYGVNSTEKGDLSSESTVSRIRTEHFPLTLESARPSHTSQYLCASSPDRGDGANVLTFGAGSRLTVL.

The chain links TRBV7-2 to TRBJ1-4, with no clear D. This CDR3 spans 13 amino acids. Trimming pared 3 bases from V and 5 bases from J, leaving 7 bases between. From germline, CDR1 is SGHTA and CDR2 FQGNSA. This chain's CDR3 is CASSLNRNEKLFF. For the CDR3, the DNA is TGTGCCAGCAGCTTGAACAGAAATGAAAAACTGTTTTTT. The complete variable domain, with remaining parts taken from reference TRBV7-2 and TRBJ1-4, reads GAGVSQSPSNKVTEKGKDVELRCDPISGHTALYWYRQSLGQGLEFLIYFQGNSAPDKSGLPSDRFSAERTGGSVSTLTIQRTQQEDSAVYLCASSLNRNEKLFFGSGTQLSVL.

The chain is built from TRBV7-8 and TRBJ2-1; TRBD1 matches at 9 bases. Per the germline V gene, CDR1 is SGHVS and CDR2 is FQNEAQ. Germline trimming cut 5 bases from V and 5 bases from J; bases unmatched to any gene: 7. This CDR3 comprises 15 residues. The CDR3 loop reads CASSPYRTGDNEQFF. The DNA for the CDR3 is TGTGCCAGCAGCCCGTACCGGACAGGGGACAATGAGCAGTTCTTC.

V and J are TRBV11-2 and TRBJ1-2; D ambiguous. The germline V and J ends were trimmed by 7 bases and 5 bases, with 11 bases remaining between them. This CDR3 contains 12 residues. Germline V gene sequence: CDR1 SGHAT, CDR2 FQNNGV. In nucleotides, the CDR3 is TGTGCCAGCACCAACTACCGTTATGGCTACACCTTC. It is translated as CASTNYRYGYTF. Looking up the rest from reference TRBV11-2 and TRBJ1-2 gives the full variable domain: EAGVAQSPRYKIIEKRQSVAFWCNPISGHATLYWYQQILGQGPKLLIQFQNNGVVDDSQLPKDRFSAERLKGVDSTLKIQPAKLEDSAVYLCASTNYRYGYTFGSGTRLTVV.

The chain joins TRBV6-5 to TRBJ2-3; D possibly corresponds to TRBD2 (6 bases). This CDR3 comprises 14 residues. Trimming shortened V by 5 bases and J by 2 bases, and 11 bases separated the two germline ends. The germline V gene encodes CDR1 MNHEY and CDR2 SVGAGI. The CDR3 bases are TGTGCCAGCAGTCTCAGGAGGGACACAGATACGCAGTATTTT. Its translation: CASSLRRDTDTQYF.

The chain's CDR3 is CSARDSRFQHF. For the CDR3, the DNA is TGCAGTGCTAGAGATTCCCGGTTTCAGCATTTT. This chain connects TRBV20-1 to TRBJ1-5; D remains ambiguous. There are 11 residues in the CDR3. Germline values: CDR1 DFQATT, CDR2 SNEGSKA (reference sequence). The ends were cut back, 0 bases at V and 13 bases at J, with 10 bases in the middle.

CDR3: CASRKAFGGAADTQYF. For the CDR3, the DNA is TGTGCCAGCAGAAAGGCCTTTGGAGGGGCGGCAGATACGCAGTATTTT. This chain connects TRBV11-2 to TRBJ2-3, with D tentatively TRBD2 (6 bases). The CDR3 length is 16 residues. Trimming removed 6 bases from V and 4 bases from J, with 20 bases in between. Germline CDR1 SGHAT, CDR2 FQNNGV.

DNA for the CDR3: TGTGCCAGCAGCCAATTAGTAGGAGCTGAGCAGTTCTTC. It is translated as CASSQLVGAEQFF. The chain combines TRBV3-1 (or the pseudogene TRBV3-2) with TRBJ2-1; D remains ambiguous. Per the germline V gene, CDR1 is LGHDT and CDR2 is YNNKEL (reference sequence). The CDR3 contains 13 residues. V was shortened by 2 bases and J by 9 bases, with 11 bases between the two germline ends.

The CDR3 DNA is TGCGCCAGCAGCCAAGATGGGGGGGCAGGTGAGACCCAGTACTTC. Its translation: CASSQDGGAGETQYF. The chain links TRBV4-3 to TRBJ2-5; perhaps TRBD2 as D (7 bases). The length of the CDR3 is 15 residues. Per germline, CDR1 LGHNA and CDR2 YSLEER. The V end was cut by 0 bases, the J end by 5 bases, with 13 bases between.

The chain is built from TRBV6-4 and TRBJ2-2; 9 bases fit TRBD1. The CDR3 sequence is 14 residues long. The germline gives CDR1 MRHNA, CDR2 SNTAGT. J was trimmed by 3 bases and V by 9 bases; bases with no gene match: 5. CDR3 nucleotides: TGTGCCAGTCGGGGACAGGGCCACACCGGGGAGCTGTTTTTT. Translating gives CASRGQGHTGELFF.

This chain connects TRBV27 to TRBJ1-1, with D tentatively TRBD1 (5 bases). There are 15 residues in the CDR3. The V gene's germline CDR1 is MNHEY and CDR2 SMNVEV (reference sequence). The V end was cut by 2 bases, the J end by 6 bases, with 16 bases between. The CDR3 reads CASSLGAGLGAEAFF. CDR3 sequence (DNA): TGTGCCAGCAGTTTAGGGGCAGGGCTGGGCGCTGAAGCTTTCTTT.

The rearrangement joins TRBV7-2 to TRBJ2-1, with 13 bases aligning to TRBD2. The germline CDR1 and CDR2 sequences are SGHTA and FQGNSA. The CDR3 sequence is 18 residues long. The ends lost 5 bases at V and 1 base at J; junction bases unmatched: 8. CDR3 DNA sequence: TGTGCCAGCAGCCACAGGGGACTAGCGGGGCCGTCCTACAATGAGCAGTTCTTC. As protein: CASSHRGLAGPSYNEQFF.

The chain recombines TRBV30 with TRBJ1-4; 8 nucleotides line up with TRBD1. The CDR3 consists of 11 residues. With V trimmed by 5 bases and J by 7 bases, 0 bases remained unmatched. Germline V gene data show CDR1 as GTSNPN and CDR2 as SVGIG (reference sequence). Written as DNA, the CDR3 is TGTGCCTGGGGGACAGGTGAAAAACTGTTTTTT. It codes for CAWGTGEKLFF.

The chain carries TRBV20-1 and TRBJ2-3; 8 positions agree with TRBD2. Germline V gene lookup returns CDR1 DFQATT and CDR2 SNEGSKA (reference sequence). The CDR3 extends over 14 amino acids. Trimming cost V 3 bases and J 6 bases; bases outside gene matches: 8. The chain's CDR3 is CSASSPAGVDTQYF. As DNA, the CDR3 is TGCAGTGCTAGTAGCCCAGCGGGAGTCGATACGCAGTATTTT.

This chain connects TRBV11-2 to TRBJ1-1; D remains unclear. This CDR3 contains 13 residues. The germline CDR1 and CDR2 sequences are SGHAT and FQNNGV. Trimming removed 1 base at V and 0 bases at J, with 3 bases between. The CDR3 bases are TGTGCCAGCAGCTTAGCTCTGAACACTGAAGCTTTCTTT. Translating it yields CASSLALNTEAFF.

The rearrangement joins TRBV28 to TRBJ2-7, with 8 nucleotides matching TRBD2. There are 14 residues in the CDR3. Germline V lookup: CDR1 MDHEN, CDR2 SYDVKM. V was pared by 5 bases and J by 3 bases, with 6 bases of the junction left unmatched. The CDR3 loop reads CASSQLAENYEQYF. In DNA form, the CDR3 reads TGTGCCAGCAGTCAACTAGCGGAGAACTACGAGCAGTACTTC. Looking up the rest from reference TRBV28 and TRBJ2-7 gives the full variable domain: DVKVTQSSRYLVKRTGEKVFLECVQDMDHENMFWYRQDPGLGLRLIYFSYDVKMKEKGDIPEGYSVSREKKERFSLILESASTNQTSMYLCASSQLAENYEQYFGPGTRLTVT.

The chain uses TRBV5-8 and TRBJ2-1; D is perhaps TRBD2 (5 bases). This CDR3 is 14 amino acids long. Germline V gene sequence: CDR1 SGHTS, CDR2 YDEGEE. V shed 4 bases and J shed 9 bases, with 17 bases lying between them. CDR3 sequence: CASSRVGEVGEQFF. The CDR3 DNA reads TGTGCCAGCAGCCGGGTGGGAGAAGTGGGTGAGCAGTTCTTC.